This TCR beta chain was identified during a study of cytomegalovirus exposure and HLA in healthy donors. A note on this clone: What it recognizes is unknown.

A multiplex PCR was run with 60 Vbeta primers and 13 Jbeta primers. Libraries were prepared by immunoSEQ multiplex PCR; TCRdb keeps only in-frame clonotypes and omits some of them. The table records around 200,000 clones, about 85% of them present only once. In germline, CDR1 is ENHRY, CDR2 SYGVKD. Trimming took 6 bases from V and 0 from J, leaving 9 bases between them. The CDR3 spans 13 residues. Study-wide points: In a later analysis, TCR beta V- and J-gene trimming was associated with a missense DCLRE1C variant. Earlier analysis looked at TCR beta V segments, and most were productive about 90% or about 30% of the time. In a later analysis, a genetic analysis reported fewer productive-TCR N-insertions in an Asian-associated ancestry cluster than the cohort average.

Sample: PBMCs. V and J are TRBV10-3 and TRBJ2-7; D unclear. This receptor was taken from a man between 50 and 59 years old in good health and CMV-seronegative. The CDR3 loop reads CAISVTSSYEQYF. The CDR3 coding sequence is TGTGCCATCAGCGTCACGAGCTCCTACGAGCAGTACTTC.